These 14 T cell receptor beta chains originate from one sample sequenced in a study of post-analysis software for immune sequencing data. Overall study findings and caveats: With TRBV5-6, TRBV5-1 and TRBV20-1 included, about five TRBV segments were more frequent in patients than in controls.

Which antigens these TCRs recognize remains unknown. Prepared TCR beta cDNA libraries contained unique molecular identifiers. Using its own MiXCR run on the PCR reads, TCRdb lists one record per CDR3 protein. The table records about 800,000 distinct CDR3 sequences, 25% to 30% of them present only once. Material for sequencing was blood. These receptors all stem from a girl under 18 with multiple sclerosis.

The CDR3 loop is CASAPGGGNGYTF. The CDR3 region has the DNA TGTGCCAGCGCCCCGGGGGGGGGCAATGGCTACACCTTC. This chain uses TRBV28 with TRBJ1-2, with D possibly being TRBD1 (6 bases). The CDR3 length is 13 residues. Per germline, CDR1 MDHEN and CDR2 SYDVKM. V was trimmed by 8 bases and J by 6 bases, leaving 16 bases between them.

The V gene is TRBV20-1, the J gene TRBJ2-1; D not certain. V gave up 6 bases and J gave up 0 bases, with 9 bases separating them. The germline V gene has CDR1 DFQATT and CDR2 SNEGSKA (reference sequence). This CDR3 region has 13 residues. CDR3 amino acids: CSAVLSSYNEQFF. CDR3 bases: TGCAGTGCCGTCCTGAGCTCCTACAATGAGCAGTTCTTC.

The chain employs TRBV24-1 and TRBJ1-2; D is undetermined. Trimming took 4 bases from V and 8 from J, leaving 7 bases between them. Germline CDR1 KGHDR, CDR2 SFDVKD. The CDR3 is 11 residues long. DNA of the CDR3: TGTGCCACCAGTGACGTACAGGGCTACACCTTC. This sequence encodes CATSDVQGYTF.

The CDR3 DNA reads TGTGCCAGCAGCCCACGGACAGGCGTGAGGGGCTACGAGCAGTACTTC. Translated, it gives CASSPRTGVRGYEQYF. The genes are TRBV7-2 and TRBJ2-7; TRBD1 aligns across 7 bases. Looked up from germline, CDR1 is SGHTA and CDR2 is FQGNSA. This CDR3 spans 16 amino acids. Trimming at V came to 5 bases and at J to 3 bases, leaving 13 bases not matched to a gene. The complete variable domain, with remaining parts taken from reference TRBV7-2 and TRBJ2-7, reads GAGVSQSPSNKVTEKGKDVELRCDPISGHTALYWYRQSLGQGLEFLIYFQGNSAPDKSGLPSDRFSAERTGGSVSTLTIQRTQQEDSAVYLCASSPRTGVRGYEQYFGPGTRLTVT.

The chain's CDR3 is CASSNAGIEWLEYF. The DNA for the CDR3 is TGTGCCAGCAGTAACGCAGGGATAGAATGGTTGGAGTACTTC. This chain connects TRBV27 to TRBJ2-7; D might be TRBD1 (5 bases). Trimming removed 5 bases from V and 11 bases from J, with 22 bases in between. CDR1 is MNHEY and CDR2 is SMNVEV in the germline V gene (reference sequence). The CDR3 loop spans 14 amino acids.

This chain connects TRBV2 to TRBJ2-1; D may be TRBD2 (6 bases). Trimming took 1 base from V and 9 from J, leaving 13 bases between them. In germline, CDR1 is SNHLY, CDR2 FYNNEI. This CDR3 comprises 14 residues. The CDR3 sequence is CASSEVGGSSEQFF. CDR3 nucleotide sequence: TGTGCCAGCAGTGAAGTTGGAGGGTCAAGTGAGCAGTTCTTC.

The sample holds a few counts of this clonotype. The CDR3 loop reads CASKSGQLYNEQFF. The CDR3 coding sequence is TGTGCCAGCAAGTCTGGACAGCTGTACAATGAGCAGTTCTTC. The V and J genes are TRBV2 and TRBJ2-1; D may be TRBD1 (6 bases). Germline V gives CDR1 SNHLY, CDR2 FYNNEI. V was cut by 7 bases and J by 4 bases, with 14 bases left in between. This CDR3 contains 14 residues. Variable domain in full (rest from reference TRBV2 and TRBJ2-1): EPEVTQTPSHQVTQMGQEVILRCVPISNHLYFYWYRQILGQKVEFLVSFYNNEISEKSEIFDDQFSVERPDGSNFTLKIRSTKLEDSAMYFCASKSGQLYNEQFFGPGTRLTVL.

This clonotype was observed a few times. CDR3 nucleotide sequence: TGTGCCAGCAGCTTCGGGACAGTTTATAATTCACCCCTCCACTTT. Its protein is CASSFGTVYNSPLHF. The chain links TRBV7-9 to TRBJ1-6; 7 bases are shared with TRBD1. There are 15 residues in the CDR3. The germline CDR1 and CDR2 sequences are SEHNR and FQNEAQ (reference sequence). With 3 bases clipped from V and 4 bases from J, the junction kept 3 bases outside the gene matches. Full variable domain (missing parts from reference TRBV7-9 and TRBJ1-6): DTGVSQNPRHKITKRGQNVTFRCDPISEHNRLYWYRQTLGQGPEFLTYFQNEAQLEKSRLLSDRFSAERPKGSFSTLEIQRTEQGDSAMYLCASSFGTVYNSPLHFGNGTRLTVT.

The gene calls are TRBV5-1 and TRBJ1-2, with TRBD1 matching 7 bases. J lost 2 bases, V lost 4 bases, and 5 bases had no gene match. Germline CDR1 SGHRS, CDR2 YFSETQ. The CDR3 consists of 14 residues. The CDR3 protein is CASSGLQGNYGYTF. In DNA, the CDR3 is TGCGCCAGCAGCGGTTTACAGGGGAACTATGGCTACACCTTC.

This chain connects TRBV5-5 to TRBJ2-1, with a tentative D call TRBD2 (6 bases). TRBJ2-7 explains the end of the DNA better; the J call may be wrong. Germline V gives CDR1 SGHKS, CDR2 YYEKEE (reference sequence). The CDR3 extends over 16 amino acids. For the CDR3, the DNA is TGTGCCAGCACCTGGGGGGTCAGGAGCTCCTACAATGAGCAGTACTTC. Amino acids: CASTWGVRSSYNEQYF.

This rearrangement joins TRBV9 to TRBJ2-7; D may be TRBD1 (6 bases). Trimming took 5 bases from V and 4 from J, leaving 19 bases between them. Germline V CDR1 and CDR2: SGDLS, YYNGEE. The CDR3 extends over 15 amino acids. The CDR3 DNA sequence: TGTGCCAGCAGTCTCTCCGGGACACTCCAATACGAGCAGTACTTC. It yields the protein CASSLSGTLQYEQYF.

The gene calls are TRBV20-1 and TRBJ2-3; no reliable D call. V was trimmed by 1 base and J by 13 bases, leaving 21 bases between them. This CDR3 comprises 14 residues. Germline-derived CDR1 and CDR2 are DFQATT and SNEGSKA (reference sequence). The CDR3 here is CSARGRGGRYVEYF. The CDR3 DNA follows: TGCAGTGCTAGAGGAAGAGGCGGCCGCTACGTGGAGTATTTT.

This chain connects TRBV7-9 to TRBJ1-1; the match to TRBD1 covers 8 bases. The CDR3 has 11 residues. V lost 11 bases to trimming and J lost 5 bases; unmatched junction nucleotides: 4. Germline CDR1 is SEHNR and CDR2 is FQNEAQ (reference sequence). The CDR3 nucleotides are TGTGCCGGACAGGGTGGGACTGAAGCTTTCTTT. It is translated as CAGQGGTEAFF. The complete variable domain, with remaining parts taken from reference TRBV7-9 and TRBJ1-1, reads DTGVSQNPRHKITKRGQNVTFRCDPISEHNRLYWYRQTLGQGPEFLTYFQNEAQLEKSRLLSDRFSAERPKGSFSTLEIQRTEQGDSAMYLCAGQGGTEAFFGQGTRLTVV.

V usage is TRBV12-3 or TRBV12-4 and J usage is TRBJ2-7, with D unresolved. This CDR3 region has 16 residues. Trimming took off 3 bases at V and 2 bases at J, with 17 bases between the two ends. CDR3 sequence (DNA): TGTGCCAGCAGTTTTCTCGTGAAAGAACCGGCCTACGAGCAGTACTTC. Protein: CASSFLVKEPAYEQYF.